A selection of T cell receptor beta chains follows, all from one sample in a study of T cells in Graves' hyperthyroidism and ophthalmopathy. TCRdb processed the multiplex PCR reads anew with MiXCR; each CDR3 protein has one entry. The sample carries fewer than 650,000 distinct CDR3 sequences, approximately 15% recorded once. The material sequenced was blood. The receptors originated from a young woman with Graves' ophthalmopathy. CDR3s include the opening cysteine and the closing phenylalanine or tryptophan. A D gene is named only where the DNA matches it firmly. Where a row states a size, it is once, few, many or the class of an expanded clone; other rows omit it.

v_gene: TRBV5-6
len: 14
d_gene: .
j_gene: TRBJ2-2
abundance: many
CDR3aa: CASSLYRPTGELFF
CDR3nt: TGTGCCAGCAGCTTATATAGGCCCACCGGGGAGCTGTTTTTT

v_gene: TRBV25-1
len: 15
d_gene: TRBD2
j_gene: TRBJ2-1
abundance: .
CDR3aa: CASKAGLAGGKEQFF
CDR3nt: TGTGCCAGCAAAGCGGGACTAGCGGGAGGAAAAGAGCAGTTCTTC

v_gene: TRBV7-9
len: 15
d_gene: .
j_gene: TRBJ2-7
abundance: .
CDR3aa: CASIQDRGGPYEQYF
CDR3nt: TGTGCCAGCATCCAAGACAGGGGAGGGCCCTACGAGCAGTACTTC

v_gene: TRBV28
len: 14
d_gene: .
j_gene: TRBJ2-7
abundance: many
CDR3aa: CASSSGVPSYEQYF
CDR3nt: TGTGCCAGCAGCTCGGGAGTACCCTCCTACGAGCAGTACTTC

v_gene: TRBV20-1
len: 16
d_gene: .
j_gene: TRBJ2-1
abundance: few
CDR3aa: CSAEEGWAFGYNEQLF
CDR3nt: TGCAGTGCAGAGGAGGGTTGGGCCTTCGGGTACAATGAGCAGCTCTTC

v_gene: TRBV29-1
len: 17
d_gene: TRBD2
j_gene: TRBJ2-2
abundance: .
CDR3aa: CSFSKGGLAGLAGELFF
CDR3nt: TGCAGCTTCAGCAAGGGGGGACTAGCGGGATTGGCCGGGGAGCTGTTTTTT

v_gene: TRBV9
len: 16
d_gene: .
j_gene: TRBJ2-2
abundance: many
CDR3aa: CASSASGSSNTGELFF
CDR3nt: TGTGCCAGCAGCGCTTCCGGGTCATCGAACACCGGGGAGCTGTTTTTT

v_gene: TRBV18
len: 15
d_gene: .
j_gene: TRBJ2-5
abundance: many
CDR3aa: CASSPGAAAQETQYF
CDR3nt: TGTGCCAGCTCACCGGGGGCAGCGGCCCAAGAGACCCAGTACTTC

v_gene: TRBV7-2
len: 13
d_gene: .
j_gene: TRBJ2-5
abundance: many
CDR3aa: CASSSVRGGTQYF
CDR3nt: TGTGCCAGCAGCTCAGTAAGGGGGGGGACCCAGTACTTC

v_gene: TRBV4-1
len: 15
d_gene: .
j_gene: TRBJ2-1
abundance: .
CDR3aa: CASSQDVSIHNEQFF
CDR3nt: TGCGCCAGCAGCCAAGATGTCAGTATCCACAATGAGCAGTTCTTC

v_gene: TRBV7-9
len: 13
d_gene: TRBD1
j_gene: TRBJ1-6
abundance: few
CDR3aa: CASRVGTGTPLHF
CDR3nt: TGTGCCAGCAGAGTGGGGACAGGGACACCCCTCCACTTT

v_gene: TRBV20-1
len: 17
d_gene: .
j_gene: TRBJ1-6
abundance: many
CDR3aa: CSARGPGKGSYNSPLHF
CDR3nt: TGCAGTGCTAGAGGACCGGGGAAGGGCTCCTATAATTCACCCCTCCACTTT

v_gene: TRBV30
len: 13
d_gene: .
j_gene: TRBJ1-1
abundance: many
CDR3aa: CAWRTSSNTEAFF
CDR3nt: TGTGCCTGGAGAACGTCCTCGAACACTGAAGCTTTCTTT

v_gene: TRBV18
len: 15
d_gene: .
j_gene: TRBJ2-7
abundance: many
CDR3aa: CASSQGGTFTGEQYF
CDR3nt: TGTGCCAGCTCCCAAGGTGGTACTTTTACGGGGGAGCAGTACTTC

v_gene: TRBV5-1
len: 14
d_gene: .
j_gene: TRBJ2-7
abundance: many
CDR3aa: CASSLGQGFYEQYF
CDR3nt: TGCGCCAGCAGCTTGGGGCAGGGCTTCTACGAGCAGTACTTC

v_gene: TRBV5-4
len: 14
d_gene: .
j_gene: TRBJ2-5
abundance: few
CDR3aa: CASSFPGHPETQYF
CDR3nt: TGTGCCAGCAGCTTCCCGGGACACCCAGAGACCCAGTACTTC

v_gene: TRBV10-3
len: 12
d_gene: .
j_gene: TRBJ2-3
abundance: few
CDR3aa: CAISEATDTQYF
CDR3nt: TGTGCCATCAGTGAGGCCACAGATACGCAGTATTTT

v_gene: TRBV27
len: 13
d_gene: .
j_gene: TRBJ1-5
abundance: many
CDR3aa: CASSLSTVSAQHF
CDR3nt: TGTGCCAGCAGTTTAAGCACGGTGTCGGCCCAGCATTTT

v_gene: TRBV20-1
len: 14
d_gene: TRBD1
j_gene: TRBJ2-7
abundance: many
CDR3aa: CSARAEGQIYEQYF
CDR3nt: TGCAGTGCTAGAGCCGAGGGACAGATCTACGAGCAGTACTTC

v_gene: TRBV19
len: 15
d_gene: TRBD2
j_gene: TRBJ2-2
abundance: .
CDR3aa: CASSILAGFPGELFF
CDR3nt: TGTGCCAGTAGTATACTAGCGGGATTCCCCGGGGAGCTGTTTTTT

v_gene: TRBV28
len: 15
d_gene: .
j_gene: TRBJ2-3
abundance: many
CDR3aa: CASSLMVLGTDTQYF
CDR3nt: TGTGCCAGCAGTTTAATGGTGTTGGGCACAGATACGCAGTATTTT

v_gene: TRBV6-6
len: 14
d_gene: TRBD1
j_gene: TRBJ2-3
abundance: few
CDR3aa: CASSYGTETDTQYF
CDR3nt: TGTGCCAGCAGTTACGGGACAGAAACAGATACGCAGTATTTT

v_gene: TRBV19
len: 14
d_gene: .
j_gene: TRBJ1-1
abundance: many
CDR3aa: CASSRTRAGTEAFF
CDR3nt: TGTGCCAGTAGTCGAACCAGGGCGGGCACTGAAGCTTTCTTT

v_gene: TRBV6-2/TRBV6-3
len: 12
d_gene: .
j_gene: TRBJ2-1
abundance: few
CDR3aa: CASSYSLGEQFF
CDR3nt: TGTGCCAGCAGTTACTCGCTGGGGGAGCAGTTCTTC

v_gene: TRBV9
len: 15
d_gene: TRBD1
j_gene: TRBJ2-5
abundance: many
CDR3aa: CASSVGTALGETQYF
CDR3nt: TGTGCCAGCAGCGTCGGGACAGCCCTTGGGGAGACCCAGTACTTC